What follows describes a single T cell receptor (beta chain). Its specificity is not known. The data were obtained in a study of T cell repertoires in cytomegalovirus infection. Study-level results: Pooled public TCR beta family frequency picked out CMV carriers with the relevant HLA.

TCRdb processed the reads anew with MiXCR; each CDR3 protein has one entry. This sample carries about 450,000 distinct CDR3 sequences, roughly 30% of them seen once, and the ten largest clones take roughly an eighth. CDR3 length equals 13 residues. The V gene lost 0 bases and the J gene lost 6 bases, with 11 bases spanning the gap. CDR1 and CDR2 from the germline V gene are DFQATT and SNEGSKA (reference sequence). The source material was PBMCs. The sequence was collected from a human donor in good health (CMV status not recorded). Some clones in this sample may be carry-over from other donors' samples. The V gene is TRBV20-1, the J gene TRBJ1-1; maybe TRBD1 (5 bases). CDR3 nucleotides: TGCAGTGCTAGAGACAGAGGGGTAGCTGAAGCTTTCTTT. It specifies CSARDRGVAEAFF.